One and the same sample provided the 18 T cell receptor beta chains below, sequenced in a study of identical twins (dated by TCRdb to the mid-2010s). To prepare the library, 5' RACE was applied. TCRdb names Illumina HiSeq 2000 as the instrument used. Using fastp trimming at Q25 and MiXCR clonotype assembly, TCRdb reanalyzed the public sequencing data and kept in-frame beta chains. One record per CDR3 amino acid sequence lists the most common genes and DNA. Recorded for this sample are some 560,000 distinct CDR3 sequences; more than 9% of them occurred a single time. The ten largest clones add up to under 3% of the sample. This sample also appeared in a second study, on yellow fever vaccine responses in identical twins.

Sequences were obtained from PBMCs. These TCRs come from a woman under 30 in good health.

The CDR3 loop is CASSLDGQLHNEQFF. CDR3 nucleotide sequence: TGTGCCAGCAGCTTAGATGGACAGCTCCACAATGAGCAGTTCTTC. The chain couples TRBV7-8 to TRBJ2-1; weak D call: TRBD1 (6 bases). Germline-derived CDR1 and CDR2 are SGHVS and FQNEAQ. V lost 1 base to trimming and J lost 5 bases, with 12 bases between them. This CDR3 spans 15 amino acids.

This clonotype was seen a few times. The chain is built from TRBV6-1 and TRBJ2-6; D unresolved. Germline values: CDR1 MNHNS, CDR2 SASEGT. V dropped 5 bases and J dropped 19 bases, with 21 bases sitting between them. CDR3 length equals 13 residues. In DNA, the CDR3 is TGTGCCAGCAGTACCACACGACAATCTACTTCTACTTTC. It codes for CASSTTRQSTSTF.

This clonotype was picked up a small number of times. This chain connects TRBV7-6 to TRBJ2-7; no clear D gene. V lost 6 bases and J 4 bases, leaving 13 bases between the germline ends. CDR3 length: 13 residues. Germline V gene data show CDR1 as SGHVS and CDR2 as FNYEAQ. The CDR3 loop is CASSRGLRYEQYF. DNA of the CDR3: TGTGCCAGCAGTCGTGGGCTAAGGTACGAGCAGTACTTC.

This clonotype was detected many times. In nucleotides, the CDR3 is TGTGCCAGCAGCTTGCAGACTAGGGGGATCAATGAGCAGTTCTTC. Its translation is CASSLQTRGINEQFF. The chain combines TRBV5-6 with TRBJ2-1; perhaps D is TRBD1 or TRBD2 (6 bases each). Germline V lookup: CDR1 SGHDT, CDR2 YYEEEE. The CDR3 spans 15 residues. The V gene lost 1 base and the J gene lost 6 bases, with 14 bases spanning the gap.

This clonotype was seen more than once but under ten times. V is TRBV20-1 and J is TRBJ1-4; D is unresolved. This CDR3 has 12 amino acids. The germline V and J ends were trimmed by 7 bases and 2 bases, with 8 bases remaining between them. CDR1 is DFQATT and CDR2 is SNEGSKA in the germline V gene (reference sequence). The DNA of the CDR3 is TGCAGTGTCACGGACACTAATGAAAAACTGTTTTTT. It specifies CSVTDTNEKLFF.

This clonotype was seen a handful of times. The chain employs TRBV5-1 and TRBJ2-7; D ambiguous. Germline V lookup: CDR1 SGHRS, CDR2 YFSETQ. The CDR3 covers 15 residues. The germline V and J ends were trimmed by 0 bases and 3 bases, with 13 bases remaining between them. The CDR3 DNA reads TGCGCCAGCAGCTTGGATTTCCTTGGCGGCTACGAGCAGTACTTC. This sequence encodes CASSLDFLGGYEQYF.

The chain couples TRBV7-9 to TRBJ1-4; D not certain. The CDR3 has 15 amino acids. Germline V gene data show CDR1 as SEHNR and CDR2 as FQNEAQ (reference sequence). The V and J ends lost 1 base and 6 bases respectively, with 12 bases between them. The CDR3 DNA is TGTGCCAGCAGCTTAGTCGGGGAAGAAGATGAAAAACTGTTTTTT. Amino acids: CASSLVGEEDEKLFF.

The chain employs TRBV5-6 and TRBJ2-1; perhaps TRBD1 as D (5 bases). Germline V gene data show CDR1 as SGHDT and CDR2 as YYEEEE. V gave up 4 bases and J gave up 8 bases, with 7 bases separating them. The CDR3 consists of 11 residues. In nucleotides, the CDR3 is TGTGCCAGCAGCGGCAGGGATGAGCAGTTCTTC. Translation gives CASSGRDEQFF.

The chain combines TRBV5-5 with TRBJ1-2; the D gene is possibly TRBD1 (5 bases). CDR3 length: 14 amino acids. Trimming cost V 4 bases and J 5 bases, with 15 bases left between them. Germline values: CDR1 SGHKS, CDR2 YYEKEE (reference sequence). CDR3 residues: CASSIDRALYGYTF. CDR3 in DNA: TGTGCCAGCAGCATAGACAGAGCATTATATGGCTACACCTTC.

The table lists this clonotype with a few counts. The chain recombines TRBV7-9 with TRBJ2-7; 7 bases fit TRBD2. V gave up 3 bases and J gave up 6 bases; unmatched junction bases: 11. This CDR3 has 15 amino acids. Germline assignment: CDR1 SEHNR and CDR2 FQNEAQ (reference sequence). CDR3 nucleotides: TGTGCCAGCAGCTTTAAAAGGGAGGGAAGTGGCGAGCAGTACTTC. Protein product: CASSFKREGSGEQYF.

The CDR3 nucleotides are TGTGCCAGCAGTGCTACTACCCGTCTTCAAGAGACCCAGTACTTC. Residues: CASSATTRLQETQYF. The chain has TRBV25-1 and TRBJ2-5; D is unresolved. The CDR3 extends over 15 amino acids. Trimming cost V 4 bases and J 2 bases, with 14 bases left between them. The germline V gene encodes CDR1 MGHDK and CDR2 SYGVNS.

The rearrangement links TRBV4-3 to TRBJ2-1; 7 nucleotides align to TRBD1. CDR1 is LGHNA, CDR2 YSLEER, per germline. Unmatched junction bases numbered 6, after V lost 0 bases and J lost 7 bases. The CDR3 runs to 15 residues. The CDR3 DNA reads as TGCGCCAGCAGCCAAGATAGGGGGCTAGTGAATGAGCAGTTCTTC. Its protein product is CASSQDRGLVNEQFF.

This clonotype occurred many times. The chain employs TRBV6-2 or TRBV6-3 and TRBJ2-1; possible D gene TRBD1, 6 bases. The CDR3 sequence is 12 residues long. CDR1 MNHEY and CDR2 SVGEGT come from the germline V gene. Trimming took 5 bases from V and 7 from J, leaving 9 bases between them. DNA of the CDR3: TGTGCCAGCAGTACACAGGGTAATGAGCAGTTCTTC. Protein: CASSTQGNEQFF.

This clonotype was seen at least ten times. The chain combines TRBV15 with TRBJ2-3; D possibly corresponds to TRBD1 (6 bases). Germline CDR1 LNHNV, CDR2 YYDKDF (reference sequence). V was trimmed by 1 base and J by 2 bases, leaving 19 bases between them. This CDR3 comprises 18 residues. The CDR3 DNA sequence: TGTGCCACCAGCAGAGGTGAGGGCGCAGGGGCCCCCACAGATACGCAGTATTTT. Residues: CATSRGEGAGAPTDTQYF. The variable domain in full, completed from reference TRBV15 and TRBJ2-3, reads DAMVIQNPRYQVTQFGKPVTLSCSQTLNHNVMYWYQQKSSQAPKLLFHYYDKDFNNEADTPDNFQSRRPNTSFCFLDIRSPGLGDTAMYLCATSRGEGAGAPTDTQYFGPGTRLTVL.

This clonotype occurred many times. The V call is TRBV20-1, the J call TRBJ2-2; 7 positions agree with TRBD2. The V and J ends lost 1 base and 3 bases, in that order; junction bases with no gene match: 5. The germline V gene has CDR1 DFQATT and CDR2 SNEGSKA (reference sequence). This CDR3 comprises 15 residues. This CDR3 is CSARGIGGYTGELFF. The CDR3 coding sequence is TGCAGTGCTAGAGGGATCGGGGGGTACACCGGGGAGCTGTTTTTT.

The chain recombines TRBV29-1 with TRBJ2-7; 8 bases align to TRBD2. The germline V gene has CDR1 SQVTM and CDR2 ANQGSEA. The CDR3 spans 14 residues. The J segment lost 5 bases and the V segment lost 0 bases, leaving 6 bases of the junction unmatched. Written as DNA, the CDR3 is TGCAGCGTTGAAGAGGGGGGACTAGGGGACGAGCAGTACTTC. It yields the protein CSVEEGGLGDEQYF.

The chain recombines TRBV29-1 with TRBJ2-1; D not resolved. The CDR3 loop spans 13 amino acids. V was shortened by 5 bases and J by 0 bases, with 8 bases between the two germline ends. Germline V CDR1 and CDR2: SQVTM, ANQGSEA. In DNA, the CDR3 is TGCAGCGTTTTAGGTGCCTCCTACAATGAGCAGTTCTTC. It yields the protein CSVLGASYNEQFF.

The table lists this clonotype with many counts. The chain has TRBV20-1 and TRBJ2-7; D is uncertain. This CDR3 is 12 amino acids long. V was pared by 0 bases and J by 7 bases, with 10 bases between. Germline CDR1 DFQATT, CDR2 SNEGSKA (reference sequence). The CDR3 protein is CSARDQTWEQYF. The CDR3 region has the DNA TGCAGTGCTAGAGATCAAACGTGGGAGCAGTACTTC.